This TCR beta chain was captured by sequencing in a study of cytomegalovirus exposure and HLA in healthy donors. Study outcomes and limitations: Overall, approximately 150 TCR beta chains were annotated as cytomegalovirus-associated. An analysis was carried out later, and it reportedly showed fewer N-insertions in an Asian-associated ancestry cluster than the approximately 680-donor mean. Analyses of presence/absence relied on an assumption of roughly uniform sequencing depth across donors.

PCR was performed using 60 Vbeta and 13 Jbeta primers. Some clones are missing from TCRdb's copy, which holds only in-frame ones; the method was immunoSEQ multiplex PCR. In the table there are a few hundred thousand clones, approximately 80% of which are singletons. The CDR3 runs to 14 residues. Germline V gene lookup returns CDR1 GTSNPN and CDR2 SVGIG (reference sequence). The V segment lost 1 base and the J segment 5 bases; nucleotides outside the gene matches: 6. About this clone itself: Antigen unknown.

Sequencing input: PBMCs. The V gene is TRBV30, the J gene TRBJ1-2; 8 bases agree with TRBD1. The clonotype originates from a girl between 5 and 17 years old in good health and CMV-seronegative. CDR3: CAWSGQGPVYGYTF. The CDR3 coding sequence is TGTGCCTGGAGTGGACAGGGGCCGGTTTATGGCTACACCTTC. The full variable domain, with the rest looked up from reference TRBV30 and TRBJ1-2, is SQTIHQWPATLVQPVGSPLSLECTVEGTSNPNLYWYRQAAGRGLQLLFYSVGIGQISSEVPQNLSASRPQDRQFILSSKKLLLSDSGFYLCAWSGQGPVYGYTFGSGTRLTVV.